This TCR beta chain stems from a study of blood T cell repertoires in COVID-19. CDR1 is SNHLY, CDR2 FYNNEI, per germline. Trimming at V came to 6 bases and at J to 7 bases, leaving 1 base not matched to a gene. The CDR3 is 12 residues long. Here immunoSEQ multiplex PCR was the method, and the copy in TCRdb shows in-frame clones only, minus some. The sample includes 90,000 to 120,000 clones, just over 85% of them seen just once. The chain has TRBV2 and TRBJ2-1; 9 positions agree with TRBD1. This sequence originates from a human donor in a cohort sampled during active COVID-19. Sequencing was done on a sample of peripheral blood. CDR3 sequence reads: CASSDRGNEQFF. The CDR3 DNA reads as TGTGCCAGCAGCGACAGGGGGAATGAGCAGTTCTTC.